The 30 T cell receptor beta chains presented below share a single source sample, sequenced in a study of blood T cell repertoires in COVID-19. Sequencing used immunoSEQ multiplex PCR; TCRdb keeps in-frame clones, though not all of them. This sample carries tens of thousands of clones, 82% of them seen once, and the ten largest clones take 18%. Material for sequencing was peripheral blood. The receptor set was obtained from a human donor in a cohort sampled during active COVID-19.

This chain links TRBV29-1 with TRBJ1-2, with D tentatively TRBD1 (6 bases). CDR1 and CDR2 from the germline V gene are SQVTM and ANQGSEA. This CDR3 region has 12 residues. The V gene lost 6 bases and the J gene lost 8 bases, with 16 bases spanning the gap. Here the CDR3 reads CSVPLAGEGYTF. DNA for the CDR3: TGCAGCGTCCCCCTGGCAGGGGAGGGCTACACCTTC.

The CDR3 spells CSDPGSSYNEQFF. The CDR3 DNA reads as TGCAGCGACCCGGGGAGCTCCTACAATGAGCAGTTCTTC. The chain carries TRBV29-1 and TRBJ2-1, with TRBD2 as a possible D gene (5 bases). V was trimmed by 7 bases and J by 0 bases, leaving 10 bases between them. The CDR3 has 13 residues. Germline CDR1 is SQVTM and CDR2 is ANQGSEA.

This chain connects TRBV18 to TRBJ2-2; D is perhaps TRBD2 (6 bases). The CDR3 totals 13 residues. CDR1 and CDR2 from the germline V gene are KGHSH and LQKENI. V lost 4 bases to trimming and J lost 5 bases, with 8 bases between them. The CDR3 region has the DNA TGTGCCAGCTCACGGCGGGGTACCGGGGAGCTGTTTTTT. This codes for CASSRRGTGELFF.

This chain joins TRBV2 and TRBJ2-5; 14 bases map to TRBD2. This CDR3 region has 15 residues. The germline V gene encodes CDR1 SNHLY and CDR2 FYNNEI. V dropped 3 bases and J dropped 5; count of bases not matched to a gene: 2. The CDR3: CASSETSGGAETQYF. The CDR3 coding sequence is TGTGCCAGCAGTGAGACTAGCGGGGGGGCCGAGACCCAGTACTTC.

This rearrangement joins TRBV12-3 or TRBV12-4 to TRBJ1-2, with TRBD1 identical over 7 bases. V trimming: 6 bases; J trimming: 2 bases; junction bases outside the gene matches: 3. The CDR3 runs to 13 residues. Here the CDR3 reads CASRAGQNYGYTF. The DNA for the CDR3 is TGTGCCAGCAGGGCGGGACAGAACTATGGCTACACCTTC.

The chain is built from TRBV27 and TRBJ1-2, with TRBD1 matching over 8 bases. Germline CDR1 reads MNHEY; CDR2 reads SMNVEV (reference sequence). V lost 3 bases to trimming and J lost 8 bases; unmatched junction nucleotides: 5. The CDR3 length is 13 residues. The CDR3: CASSFGQGWGYTF. The CDR3 DNA is TGTGCCAGCAGTTTCGGACAGGGTTGGGGCTACACCTTC.

The genes are TRBV28 and TRBJ1-2, with unresolved D. Trimming cost V 10 bases and J 3 bases, with 12 bases left between them. The germline gives CDR1 MDHEN, CDR2 SYDVKM. The CDR3 is 12 residues long. In DNA form, the CDR3 reads TGTGCCACCACAACCGGGTACTATGGCTACACCTTC. This sequence encodes CATTTGYYGYTF.

The rearrangement joins TRBV4-2 to TRBJ2-7; D call uncertain. Germline CDR1 is LGHNA and CDR2 is YNFKEQ. The CDR3 has 14 amino acids. V was clipped by 1 base and J by 5 bases, with 12 bases between them. The CDR3 loop reads CASSQGGQFHEQYF. CDR3 in DNA: TGTGCCAGCAGCCAAGGAGGCCAGTTCCACGAGCAGTACTTC.

With regard to this clone: Other DNA sequences of this sample code for an identical CDR3. The chain recombines TRBV6-5 with TRBJ2-7; 7 bases align to TRBD2. The V and J ends lost 11 bases and 5 bases, in that order; junction bases with no gene match: 3. The germline gives CDR1 MNHEY, CDR2 SVGAGI. The CDR3 sequence is 10 residues long. This chain's CDR3 is CAGGGNEQYF. Written as DNA, the CDR3 is TGTGCCGGGGGGGGGAACGAGCAGTACTTC.

The DNA for the CDR3 is TGTGCCAGCAGTTACAGGGAGGGCTACGAGCAGTACTTC. The encoded protein is CASSYREGYEQYF. The chain has TRBV6-2 or TRBV6-3 and TRBJ2-7; 7 nucleotides agree with TRBD2. Germline CDR1 and CDR2: MNHEY and SVGEGT. The V segment lost 2 bases and the J segment 3 bases; nucleotides outside the gene matches: 1. The CDR3 is 13 amino acids.

This chain joins TRBV27 and TRBJ2-7; 9 bases map to TRBD1. This CDR3 contains 15 residues. Germline CDR1 MNHEY, CDR2 SMNVEV (reference sequence). Losses at the gene ends were 6 bases for V and 1 base for J; bases not matched to a gene: 7. Here the CDR3 reads CASRSNGQGSYEQYF. DNA for the CDR3: TGTGCCAGCAGATCCAACGGACAGGGGTCCTACGAGCAGTACTTC.

The chain links TRBV3-1 (or the pseudogene TRBV3-2) to TRBJ2-7, with D perhaps matching TRBD1 (7 bases). This CDR3 is built from 13 residues. Germline values: CDR1 LGHDT, CDR2 YNNKEL (reference sequence). The V gene lost 7 bases and the J gene lost 3 bases, with 13 bases spanning the gap. CDR3 nucleotide sequence: TGTGCCAGCACCAGGGGGGAGCTCTACGAGCAGTACTTC. It yields the protein CASTRGELYEQYF.

The V call is TRBV23-1, the J call TRBJ1-5; 12 positions agree with TRBD1. TRBV23-1 carries the ORF label, with uncertain function. J gave up 4 bases and V 6 bases, and 16 bases lay outside the gene matches. The CDR3 sequence is 19 residues long. The CDR3 sequence is CASRHPRDRGRRSNQPQHF. The CDR3 nucleotides read TGCGCCAGCAGACACCCCCGGGACAGGGGGCGGAGGTCTAATCAGCCCCAGCATTTT.

V and J are TRBV7-2 and TRBJ2-7; D may be TRBD1 (5 bases). Per germline, CDR1 SGHTA and CDR2 FQGNSA. Between the trimmed V and J ends, which lost 2 bases and 3 bases, there was a span of 17 bases. The CDR3 loop spans 16 amino acids. The CDR3 region is CASSLFGAVMGYEQYF. The CDR3 bases are TGTGCCAGCAGCTTATTTGGGGCCGTGATGGGCTACGAGCAGTACTTC.

The chain links TRBV7-3 to TRBJ2-1, with a tentative D call TRBD2 (5 bases). The CDR3 loop spans 15 amino acids. CDR1 and CDR2 (germline): SGHTA, FQGTGA. V was shortened by 6 bases and J by 3 bases, with 15 bases between the two germline ends. CDR3 nucleotide sequence: TGTGCCAGCAGTCACCTAGCAGTTGGCTACAATGAGCAGTTCTTC. This gives the protein CASSHLAVGYNEQFF.

The gene calls are TRBV7-2 and TRBJ2-3; a possible D gene is TRBD1 (8 bases). The V end lost 3 bases, the J end lost 5 bases, and 24 bases lay between the germline ends. The V gene's germline CDR1 is SGHTA and CDR2 FQGNSA. The CDR3 contains 18 residues. The CDR3 nucleotides read TGTGCCAGCAGCTTGGGGGGGCCCTGGACAGGGCGGGGAGATACGCAGTATTTT. Its protein product is CASSLGGPWTGRGDTQYF.

The rearrangement uses TRBV6-5 and TRBJ2-1; 11 positions match TRBD2. J was trimmed by 8 bases and V by 7 bases; bases with no gene match: 7. CDR3 length equals 14 residues. From germline, CDR1 is MNHEY and CDR2 SVGAGI. The CDR3 sequence is CASNSGGAMDEQFF. The CDR3 DNA sequence: TGTGCCAGCAATAGCGGGGGGGCAATGGATGAGCAGTTCTTC.

The chain links TRBV5-6 to TRBJ2-3; weak D call: TRBD1 (6 bases). Per the germline V gene, CDR1 is SGHDT and CDR2 is YYEEEE. The CDR3 spans 16 residues. The V end lost 7 bases, the J end lost 0 bases, and 18 bases lay between the germline ends. In DNA form, the CDR3 reads TGTGCCAGCCAGGACAGCCAAACCTCAAGCACAGATACGCAGTATTTT. It specifies CASQDSQTSSTDTQYF.

The J gene is TRBJ1-6, the V gene TRBV7-2, with D unresolved. The CDR3 contains 15 residues. CDR1 SGHTA and CDR2 FQGNSA come from the germline V gene. V lost 5 bases to trimming and J lost 9 bases, with 17 bases between them. CDR3 sequence: CASSLEAAPSSPLHF. The CDR3 DNA follows: TGTGCCAGCAGCCTAGAGGCAGCGCCTAGTTCACCCCTCCACTTT.

The chain has TRBV6-2 or TRBV6-3 and TRBJ2-3; perhaps TRBD2 as D (6 bases). Germline CDR1 and CDR2: MNHEY and SVGEGT. The CDR3 is 14 residues long. Trimming took off 6 bases at V and 5 bases at J, with 15 bases between the two ends. The CDR3 here is CASSRPGGEDTQYF. Here the CDR3 DNA reads TGTGCCAGCAGCAGACCCGGCGGGGAAGATACGCAGTATTTT.

This chain links TRBV11-2 with TRBJ1-4; no reliable D call. Between the trimmed V and J ends, which lost 8 bases and 8 bases, there was a span of 18 bases. The CDR3 is 14 residues long. Per germline, CDR1 SGHAT and CDR2 FQNNGV. The CDR3 is CASGRERFSEKLFF. In DNA, the CDR3 is TGTGCCAGCGGGAGGGAGAGGTTTAGCGAAAAACTGTTTTTT.

The genes are TRBV12-3 or TRBV12-4 and TRBJ1-1; D is undetermined. The CDR3 length is 12 residues. V was shortened by 1 base and J by 8 bases, with 8 bases between the two germline ends. DNA of the CDR3: TGTGCCAGCAGTTTAGTCGGGAGCGAAGCTTTCTTT. Amino acid sequence: CASSLVGSEAFF.

The chain uses TRBV19 and TRBJ2-2, with a possible D match to TRBD1 (6 bases). The V gene lost 6 bases and the J gene lost 8 bases, with 7 bases spanning the gap. This CDR3 has 11 residues. Germline V lookup: CDR1 LNHDA, CDR2 SQIVND (reference sequence). CDR3 nucleotide sequence: TGTGCCAGTAGAACAGGGGGGGAGCTGTTTTTT. This encodes CASRTGGELFF.

The chain recombines TRBV29-1 with TRBJ2-7, with TRBD1 matching over 11 bases. V lost 6 bases to trimming and J lost 3 bases; unmatched junction nucleotides: 10. There are 15 residues in the CDR3. Germline V gene data show CDR1 as SQVTM and CDR2 as ANQGSEA. The CDR3: CSVAFRDRGFYEQYF. The CDR3 coding sequence is TGCAGCGTGGCATTCCGGGACAGGGGGTTCTACGAGCAGTACTTC.

CDR3 DNA: TGTGCCAGCAGTTACGGACGGACAGGGAAGCCTGAAGCTTTCTTT. It codes for CASSYGRTGKPEAFF. The gene calls are TRBV6-2 or TRBV6-3 and TRBJ1-1, with 8 bases lining up with TRBD1. CDR3 length: 15 residues. In germline, CDR1 is MNHEY, CDR2 SVGEGT. With V trimmed by 2 bases and J by 6 bases, 8 bases remained unmatched.

The J gene is TRBJ2-2, the V gene TRBV10-3; 7 nucleotides match TRBD1. V lost 6 bases to trimming and J lost 5 bases; unmatched junction nucleotides: 6. The length of the CDR3 is 14 residues. Looked up from germline, CDR1 is ENHRY and CDR2 is SYGVKD. The CDR3 nucleotides are TGTGCCATCAGACAGACAGGGCGAACCGGGGAGCTGTTTTTT. It is translated as CAIRQTGRTGELFF.

Of note for this clone: A read error may produce the germline difference seen at one junction end. V is TRBV2 and J is TRBJ2-3; 8 bases map to TRBD2. Per germline, CDR1 SNHLY and CDR2 FYNNEI. The CDR3 extends over 15 amino acids. CDR3 coding DNA: TGTGCCAGCAGTGAAGGCTGGTACGGGGGGGGCGAAGGGATCTTT. Its translation: CASSEGWYGGGEGIF.

The chain carries TRBV7-9 and TRBJ1-4; tentatively, D is TRBD1 (6 bases). The CDR3 consists of 15 residues. Per the germline V gene, CDR1 is SEHNR and CDR2 is FQNEAQ (reference sequence). V was trimmed by 3 bases and J by 6 bases, leaving 14 bases between them. The CDR3 nucleotides are TGTGCCAGCAGCTTCTCATCAGGGGTGGATGAAAAACTGTTTTTT. This sequence encodes CASSFSSGVDEKLFF. Drawing the rest from reference TRBV7-9 and TRBJ1-4, the complete variable domain is DTGVSQNPRHKITKRGQNVTFRCDPISEHNRLYWYRQTLGQGPEFLTYFQNEAQLEKSRLLSDRFSAERPKGSFSTLEIQRTEQGDSAMYLCASSFSSGVDEKLFFGSGTQLSVL.

CDR3: CASSFEYRGHENTIYF. CDR3 nucleotides: TGCGCCAGCAGCTTCGAGTACAGGGGGCACGAAAACACCATATATTTT. J is TRBJ1-3 and V is TRBV5-1, with TRBD1 matching 9 bases. J gave up 6 bases and V 2 bases, and 9 bases lay outside the gene matches. The germline V gene encodes CDR1 SGHRS and CDR2 YFSETQ. The CDR3 is made up of 16 amino acids.

The CDR3 protein is CASRGPGMVNTEAFF. The CDR3 DNA sequence: TGTGCCAGCCGAGGGCCGGGGATGGTGAACACTGAAGCTTTCTTT. The J gene is TRBJ1-1, the V gene TRBV2; no firm D call. CDR1 and CDR2 from the germline V gene are SNHLY and FYNNEI. The CDR3 is 15 amino acids. The V end lost 8 bases, the J end lost 0 bases, and 16 bases lay between the germline ends. The full variable domain, in which reference TRBV2 and TRBJ1-1 provide the parts outside the CDR3, is EPEVTQTPSHQVTQMGQEVILRCVPISNHLYFYWYRQILGQKVEFLVSFYNNEISEKSEIFDDQFSVERPDGSNFTLKIRSTKLEDSAMYFCASRGPGMVNTEAFFGQGTRLTVV.